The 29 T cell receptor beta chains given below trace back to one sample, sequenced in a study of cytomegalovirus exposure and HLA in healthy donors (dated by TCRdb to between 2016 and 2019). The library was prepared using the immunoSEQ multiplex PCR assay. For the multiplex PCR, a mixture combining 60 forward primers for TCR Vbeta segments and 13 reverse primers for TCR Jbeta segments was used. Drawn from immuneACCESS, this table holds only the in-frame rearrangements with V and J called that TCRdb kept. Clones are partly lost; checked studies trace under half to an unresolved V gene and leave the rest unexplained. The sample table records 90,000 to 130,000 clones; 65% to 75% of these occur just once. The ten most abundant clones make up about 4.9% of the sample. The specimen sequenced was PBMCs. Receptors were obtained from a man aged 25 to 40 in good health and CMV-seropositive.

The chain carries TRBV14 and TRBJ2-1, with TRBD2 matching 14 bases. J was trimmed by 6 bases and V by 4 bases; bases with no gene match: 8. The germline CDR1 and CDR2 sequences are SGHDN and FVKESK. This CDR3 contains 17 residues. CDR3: CASSPGLAGVLGNEQFF. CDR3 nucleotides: TGTGCCAGCAGCCCGGGACTAGCGGGGGTTCTAGGCAATGAGCAGTTCTTC.

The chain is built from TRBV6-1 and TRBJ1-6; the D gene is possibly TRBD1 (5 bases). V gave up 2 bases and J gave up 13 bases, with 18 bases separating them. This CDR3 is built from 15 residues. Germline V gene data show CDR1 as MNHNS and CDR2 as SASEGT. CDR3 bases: TGTGCCAGCAGTGAACGTGGGGACGGGGGTGGTCCCCTCCACTTT. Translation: CASSERGDGGGPLHF.

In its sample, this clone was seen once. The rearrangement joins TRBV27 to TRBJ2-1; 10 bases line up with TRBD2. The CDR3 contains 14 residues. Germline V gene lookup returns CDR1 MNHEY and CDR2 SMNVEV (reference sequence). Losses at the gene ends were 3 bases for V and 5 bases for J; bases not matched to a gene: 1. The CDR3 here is CASSFSGGDNEQFF. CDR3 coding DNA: TGTGCCAGCAGTTTCAGCGGGGGGGACAATGAGCAGTTCTTC.

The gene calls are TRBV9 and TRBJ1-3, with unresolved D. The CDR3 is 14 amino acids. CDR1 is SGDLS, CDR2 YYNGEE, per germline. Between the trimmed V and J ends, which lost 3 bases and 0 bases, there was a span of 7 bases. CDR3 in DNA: TGTGCCAGCAGCGGAGGCTCCTCTGGAAACACCATATATTTT. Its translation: CASSGGSSGNTIYF.

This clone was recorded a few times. CDR3 loop: CASSQEIPGRGTEAFF. The CDR3 DNA is TGCGCCAGCAGCCAAGAAATCCCAGGGAGGGGCACTGAAGCTTTCTTT. The rearrangement joins TRBV4-1 to TRBJ1-1; TRBD1 is a possible D gene (5 bases). The germline V gene has CDR1 MGHRA and CDR2 YSYEKL. This CDR3 comprises 16 residues. Trimming cost V 0 bases and J 4 bases, with 15 bases left between them.

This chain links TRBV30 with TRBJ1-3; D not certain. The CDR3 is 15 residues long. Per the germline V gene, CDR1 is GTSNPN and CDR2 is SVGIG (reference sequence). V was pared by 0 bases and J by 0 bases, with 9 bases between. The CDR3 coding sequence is TGTGCCTGGAGTGTACGCGGCAGCTCTGGAAACACCATATATTTT. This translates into CAWSVRGSSGNTIYF.

CDR3 sequence reads: CASGPAYYGYTF. Written as DNA, the CDR3 is TGTGCCAGCGGGCCAGCTTACTATGGCTACACCTTC. V gene TRBV6-5 combines with J gene TRBJ1-2; D remains ambiguous. The V gene lost 8 bases and the J gene lost 3 bases, with 10 bases spanning the gap. The CDR3 sequence is 12 residues long. The V gene's germline CDR1 is MNHEY and CDR2 SVGAGI.

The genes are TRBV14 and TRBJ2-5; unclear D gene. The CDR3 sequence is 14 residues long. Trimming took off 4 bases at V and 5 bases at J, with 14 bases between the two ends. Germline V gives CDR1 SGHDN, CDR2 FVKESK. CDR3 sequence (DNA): TGTGCCAGCAGCCGAGGCCCGTACGGGGAGACCCAGTACTTC. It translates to CASSRGPYGETQYF.

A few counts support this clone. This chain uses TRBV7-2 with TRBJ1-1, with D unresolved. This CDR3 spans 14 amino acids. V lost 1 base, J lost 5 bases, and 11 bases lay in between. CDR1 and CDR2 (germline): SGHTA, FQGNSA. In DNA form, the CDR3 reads TGTGCCAGCAGCTTAGTAAGGTCGGGAACTGAAGCTTTCTTT. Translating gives CASSLVRSGTEAFF.

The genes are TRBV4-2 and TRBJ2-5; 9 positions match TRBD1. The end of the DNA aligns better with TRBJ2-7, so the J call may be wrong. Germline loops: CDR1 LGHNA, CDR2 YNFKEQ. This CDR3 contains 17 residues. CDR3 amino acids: CASSQDPRTGEPYEQYF. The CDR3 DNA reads TGTGCCAGCAGCCAAGACCCCCGGACAGGGGAACCCTACGAGCAGTACTTC.

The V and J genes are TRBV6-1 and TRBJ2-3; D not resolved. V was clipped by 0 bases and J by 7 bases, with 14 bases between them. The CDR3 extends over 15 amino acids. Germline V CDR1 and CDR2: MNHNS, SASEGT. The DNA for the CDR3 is TGTGCCAGCAGTGAAGCAGGAGTTAGTAGAAATACGCAGTATTTT. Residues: CASSEAGVSRNTQYF.

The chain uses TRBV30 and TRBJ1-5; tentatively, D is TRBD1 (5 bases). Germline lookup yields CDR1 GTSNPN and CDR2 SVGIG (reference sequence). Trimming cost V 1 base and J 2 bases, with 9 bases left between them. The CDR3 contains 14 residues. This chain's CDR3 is CAWSAGGGNQPQHF. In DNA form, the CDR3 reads TGTGCCTGGAGTGCCGGGGGGGGCAATCAGCCCCAGCATTTT.

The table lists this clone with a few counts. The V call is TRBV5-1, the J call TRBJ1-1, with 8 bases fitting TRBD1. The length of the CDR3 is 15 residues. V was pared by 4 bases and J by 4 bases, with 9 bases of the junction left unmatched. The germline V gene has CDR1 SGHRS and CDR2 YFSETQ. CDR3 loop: CASSAGQGSGTEAFF. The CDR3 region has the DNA TGCGCCAGCAGCGCCGGACAGGGATCGGGCACTGAAGCTTTCTTT.

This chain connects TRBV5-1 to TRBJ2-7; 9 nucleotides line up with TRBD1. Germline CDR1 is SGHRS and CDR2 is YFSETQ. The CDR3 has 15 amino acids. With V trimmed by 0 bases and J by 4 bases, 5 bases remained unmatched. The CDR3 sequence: CASSLAQGARYEQYF. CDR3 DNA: TGCGCCAGCAGCTTGGCACAGGGGGCGCGGTACGAGCAGTACTTC.

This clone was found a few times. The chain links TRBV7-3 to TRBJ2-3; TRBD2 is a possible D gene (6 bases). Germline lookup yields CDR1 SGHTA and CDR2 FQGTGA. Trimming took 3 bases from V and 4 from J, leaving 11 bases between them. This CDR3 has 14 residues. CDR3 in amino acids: CASSFPGEADTQYF. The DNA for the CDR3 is TGTGCCAGCAGCTTCCCGGGGGAGGCAGATACGCAGTATTTT.

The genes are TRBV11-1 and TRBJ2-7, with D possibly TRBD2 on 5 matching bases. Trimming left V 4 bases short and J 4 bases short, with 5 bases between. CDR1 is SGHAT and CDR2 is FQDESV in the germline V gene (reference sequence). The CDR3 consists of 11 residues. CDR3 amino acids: CASSSGYEQYF. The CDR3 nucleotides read TGTGCCAGCAGCTCGGGATACGAGCAGTACTTC.

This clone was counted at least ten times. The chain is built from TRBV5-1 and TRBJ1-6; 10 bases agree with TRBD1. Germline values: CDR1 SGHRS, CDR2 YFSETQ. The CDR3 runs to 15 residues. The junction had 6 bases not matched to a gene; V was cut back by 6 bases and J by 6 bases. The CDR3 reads CASTGTGERNSPLHF. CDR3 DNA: TGCGCCAGCACCGGGACAGGGGAGCGTAATTCACCCCTCCACTTT.

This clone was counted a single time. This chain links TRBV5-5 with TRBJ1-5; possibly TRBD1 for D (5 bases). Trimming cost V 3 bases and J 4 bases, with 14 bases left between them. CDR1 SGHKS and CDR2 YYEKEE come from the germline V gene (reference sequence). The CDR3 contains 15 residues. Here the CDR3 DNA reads TGTGCCAGCAGCTACAAAGACCCAGGGAATCAGCCCCAGCATTTT. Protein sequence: CASSYKDPGNQPQHF. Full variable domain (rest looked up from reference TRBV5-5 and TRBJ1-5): DAGVTQSPTHLIKTRGQQVTLRCSPISGHKSVSWYQQVLGQGPQFIFQYYEKEERGRGNFPDRFSARQFPNYSSELNVNALLLGDSALYLCASSYKDPGNQPQHFGDGTRLSIL.

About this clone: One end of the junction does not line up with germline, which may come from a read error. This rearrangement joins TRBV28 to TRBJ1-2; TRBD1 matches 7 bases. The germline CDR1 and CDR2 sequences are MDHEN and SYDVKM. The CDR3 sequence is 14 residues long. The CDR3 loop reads CASREPGTAYGYPF. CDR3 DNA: TGTGCCAGCAGAGAACCCGGGACAGCCTATGGCTACCCCTTC.

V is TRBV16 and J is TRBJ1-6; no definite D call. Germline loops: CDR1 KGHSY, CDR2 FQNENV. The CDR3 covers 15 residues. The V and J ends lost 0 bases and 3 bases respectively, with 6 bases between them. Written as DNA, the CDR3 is TGTGCCAGCAGCCAATCCGCCAGCTATAATTCACCCCTCCACTTT. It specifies CASSQSASYNSPLHF.

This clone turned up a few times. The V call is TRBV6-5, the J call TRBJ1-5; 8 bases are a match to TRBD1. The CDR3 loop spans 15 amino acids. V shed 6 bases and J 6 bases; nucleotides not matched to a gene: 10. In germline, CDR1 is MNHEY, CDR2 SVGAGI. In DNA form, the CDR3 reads TGTGCCAGCAGCTCCTCAGGGGGCTTAAGTCAGCCCCAGCATTTT. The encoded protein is CASSSSGGLSQPQHF.

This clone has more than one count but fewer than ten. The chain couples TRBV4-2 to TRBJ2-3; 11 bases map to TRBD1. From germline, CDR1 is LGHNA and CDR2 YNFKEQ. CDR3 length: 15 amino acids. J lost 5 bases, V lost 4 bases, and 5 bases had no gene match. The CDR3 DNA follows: TGTGCCAGCAGCCGACAGGACAGGGGGCAAGATACGCAGTATTTT. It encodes CASSRQDRGQDTQYF.

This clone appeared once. CDR3: CASSEGRNEKLFF. The CDR3 DNA reads TGTGCCAGCAGTGAGGGGAGAAATGAAAAACTGTTTTTT. This chain uses TRBV6-1 with TRBJ1-4; D is undetermined. Per the germline V gene, CDR1 is MNHNS and CDR2 is SASEGT. The CDR3 covers 13 residues. Trimming pared 3 bases from V and 5 bases from J, leaving 7 bases between.

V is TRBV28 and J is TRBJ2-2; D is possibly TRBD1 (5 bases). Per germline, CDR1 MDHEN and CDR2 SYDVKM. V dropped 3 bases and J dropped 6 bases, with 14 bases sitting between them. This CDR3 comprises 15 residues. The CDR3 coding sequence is TGTGCCAGCAGTTTCAGGCAGGGTTACGCCGGGGAGCTGTTTTTT. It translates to CASSFRQGYAGELFF.

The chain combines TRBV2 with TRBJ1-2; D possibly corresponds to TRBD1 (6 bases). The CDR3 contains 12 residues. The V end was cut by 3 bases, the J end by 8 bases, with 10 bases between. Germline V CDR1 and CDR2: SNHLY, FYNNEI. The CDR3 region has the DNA TGTGCCAGCAGTGAGCGACAGGCAGGCTACACCTTC. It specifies CASSERQAGYTF. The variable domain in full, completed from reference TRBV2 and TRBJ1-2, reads EPEVTQTPSHQVTQMGQEVILRCVPISNHLYFYWYRQILGQKVEFLVSFYNNEISEKSEIFDDQFSVERPDGSNFTLKIRSTKLEDSAMYFCASSERQAGYTFGSGTRLTVV.

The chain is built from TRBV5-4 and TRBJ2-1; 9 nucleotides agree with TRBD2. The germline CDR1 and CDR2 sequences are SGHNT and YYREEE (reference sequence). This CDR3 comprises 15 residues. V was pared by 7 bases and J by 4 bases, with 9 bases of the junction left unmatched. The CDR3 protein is CASRPRGGRYNEQFF. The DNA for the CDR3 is TGTGCCAGCCGACCGCGGGGGGGGCGGTACAATGAGCAGTTCTTC.

The CDR3, as DNA: TGCAGCGTTGAAGGTCAGGGACTCTACGAGCAGTACTTC. Translated: CSVEGQGLYEQYF. The chain recombines TRBV29-1 with TRBJ2-7, with D possibly being TRBD2 (6 bases). CDR3 size: 13 residues. Deletions cut 1 base from V and 3 bases from J, with 10 bases between. From germline, CDR1 is SQVTM and CDR2 ANQGSEA.

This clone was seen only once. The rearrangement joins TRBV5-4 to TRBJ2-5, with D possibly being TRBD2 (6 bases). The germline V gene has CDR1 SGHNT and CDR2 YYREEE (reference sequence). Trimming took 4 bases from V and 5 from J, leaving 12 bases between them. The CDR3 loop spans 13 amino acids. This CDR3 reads CASSGGIYETQYF. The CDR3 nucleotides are TGTGCCAGCAGCGGGGGGATTTATGAGACCCAGTACTTC.

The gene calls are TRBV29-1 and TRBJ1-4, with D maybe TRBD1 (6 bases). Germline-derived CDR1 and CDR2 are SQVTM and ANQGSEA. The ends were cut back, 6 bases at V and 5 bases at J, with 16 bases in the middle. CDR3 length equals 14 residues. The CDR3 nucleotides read TGCAGCGTGGACAGCCCGGGGGGGAATGAAAAACTGTTTTTT. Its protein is CSVDSPGGNEKLFF.